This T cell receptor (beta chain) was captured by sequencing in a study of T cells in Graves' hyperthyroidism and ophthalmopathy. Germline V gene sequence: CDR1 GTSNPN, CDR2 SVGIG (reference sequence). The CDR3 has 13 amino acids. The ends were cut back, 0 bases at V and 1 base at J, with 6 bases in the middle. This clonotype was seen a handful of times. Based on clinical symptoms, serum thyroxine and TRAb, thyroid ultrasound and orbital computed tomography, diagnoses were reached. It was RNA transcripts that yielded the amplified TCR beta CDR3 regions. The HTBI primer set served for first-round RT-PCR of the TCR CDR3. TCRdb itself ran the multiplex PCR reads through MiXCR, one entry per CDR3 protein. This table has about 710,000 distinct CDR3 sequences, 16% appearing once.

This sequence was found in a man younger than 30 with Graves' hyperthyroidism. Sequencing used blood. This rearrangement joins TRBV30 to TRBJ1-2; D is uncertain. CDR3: CAWSVQNNYGYTF. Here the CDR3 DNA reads TGTGCCTGGAGTGTACAAAATAACTATGGCTACACCTTC.